A selection of T cell receptor beta chains follows, all from one sample in a study of blood T cell repertoires in COVID-19. The repertoire was sequenced with immunoSEQ multiplex PCR; TCRdb's copy has only in-frame clones and lacks some. The data show a few hundred thousand clones, with approximately 86% seen just once and 8% to 9% held by the top ten. Sequencing was performed on PBMCs or T cells enriched from blood (not recorded which). The source of these receptors is a woman aged 18-30 years who had recovered from COVID-19. Each CDR3 is given with its conserved first and last residue. The D gene is left open where the match is weak. Clone size is stated in some rows and not others, as once, few, many or a class when expanded.

D gene,clone size,V gene,J gene,CDR3 DNA,CDR3 protein
-,few,TRBV25-1,TRBJ1-1,TGTGCCAGCAGTGAATATCGGGACACTGAAGCTTTCTTT,CASSEYRDTEAFF
TRBD1,once,TRBV18,TRBJ2-3,TGTGCCAGCTCACGACCGACAGGGGGCACAGATACGCAGTATTTT,CASSRPTGGTDTQYF
-,few,TRBV6-5,TRBJ1-3,TGTGCCAGCGGGCTGAGAAACCAAAACACCATATATTTT,CASGLRNQNTIYF
-,-,TRBV5-5,TRBJ2-3,TGTGCCAGCAGCTCCCTTGGGTCAGGGGTTATGGATACGCAGTATTTT,CASSSLGSGVMDTQYF
-,-,TRBV10-3,TRBJ1-2,TGTGCCATCAGTGAGTCGAGTTTTGCAGGGGTAGGGTATGGCTACACCTTC,CAISESSFAGVGYGYTF
-,-,TRBV12-3/TRBV12-4,TRBJ1-2,TGTGCCAGCAGTAGAGACAGAGTCTATGGCTACACCTTC,CASSRDRVYGYTF
-,-,TRBV5-4,TRBJ2-1,TGTGCCAGCAGCTTGGACCGGAATGAGCAGTTCTTC,CASSLDRNEQFF
TRBD1,few,TRBV5-1,TRBJ1-4,TGCGCCAGCAGCTTAGGACAGGGGGCACATGAAAAACTGTTTTTT,CASSLGQGAHEKLFF
-,-,TRBV6-4,TRBJ1-1,TGTGCCAGCAGGGCCCAGGGGAACACTGAAGCTTTCTTT,CASRAQGNTEAFF
TRBD2,-,TRBV5-1,TRBJ2-1,TGCGCCAGCAGGGGGACTAGCGGGAGAGTTAGCGAGCAGTTCTTC,CASRGTSGRVSEQFF
-,-,TRBV20-1,TRBJ2-1,TGCAGTGCTAGTAGGGGCAATGAGCAGTTCTTC,CSASRGNEQFF
TRBD1,-,TRBV5-1,TRBJ2-1,TGCGCCAGCAGCTTGGTATTACAGGGGAACAATGAGCAGTTCTTC,CASSLVLQGNNEQFF
-,-,TRBV4-3,TRBJ1-6,TGCGCCAGCAGCCAAGACGGCCAGGGGATTAATTCCTATAATTCACCCCTCCACTTT,CASSQDGQGINSYNSPLHF
-,-,TRBV3-1/TRBV3-2,TRBJ2-4,TGTGCCAGCAGCCCAAAGGGTCGGCGGGTACAGTACTTC,CASSPKGRRVQYF
-,-,TRBV7-9,TRBJ1-4,TGTGCCAGCAGCTCAGGATCGTCTTATGAAAAACTGTTTTTT,CASSSGSSYEKLFF
TRBD2,-,TRBV10-2,TRBJ2-7,TGCGCCAGCAGTGACCCAGCGGGGGGCAGGTACGAGCAGTACTTC,CASSDPAGGRYEQYF
TRBD1,-,TRBV4-3,TRBJ1-5,TGCGCCAGCAGCCTTAACAGGGGGGCTCAGCCCCAGCATTTT,CASSLNRGAQPQHF
-,-,TRBV27,TRBJ1-2,TGTGCCAGCAGGACAACAGGTCGAAACTATGGCTACACCTTC,CASRTTGRNYGYTF
-,-,TRBV6-1,TRBJ2-7,TGTGCCAGCAGTGAAGCTGGCCGGGGGAGGGAGCAGTACTTC,CASSEAGRGREQYF
-,-,TRBV5-1,TRBJ2-3,TGCGCCAGCAGCTTGCAGGGGTCAGATACGCAGTATTTT,CASSLQGSDTQYF
TRBD1,-,TRBV14,TRBJ2-1,TGTGCCAGCAGCCGATGGACAGGGTCCTACAATGAGCAGTTCTTC,CASSRWTGSYNEQFF
TRBD2,-,TRBV13,TRBJ2-1,TGTGCCCAGACGCAGCGGGGAAACAATGAGCAGTTCTTC,CAQTQRGNNEQFF
-,-,TRBV2,TRBJ1-2,TGTGCCAGCAGTTCCCTACAGGGTCGTGGAGGCTACACCTTC,CASSSLQGRGGYTF
-,once,TRBV28,TRBJ1-5,TGTGCCAGCAGTTTCGGGAACAGAAATCAGCCCCAGCATTTT,CASSFGNRNQPQHF
TRBD1,-,TRBV2,TRBJ1-1,TGTGCCAGCAGTGGACAGGGGTACTTGAACACTGAAGCTTTCTTT,CASSGQGYLNTEAFF
-,-,TRBV25-1,TRBJ2-5,TGTGCCAGCAGTGTGCGGGGGCTACAGTGGGAGACCCAGTACTTC,CASSVRGLQWETQYF
TRBD2,-,TRBV7-6,TRBJ2-7,TGTGCCAGCAGCAGTCAAGCGGGGGATTACGAGCAGTACTTC,CASSSQAGDYEQYF
-,-,TRBV5-4,TRBJ1-2,TGTGCCAGCAGCTTGGATCTTATTGGAACAGTCAACGGCTACACCTTC,CASSLDLIGTVNGYTF
TRBD1,once,TRBV5-6,TRBJ2-7,TGTGCCAGCGGGGGACAGATCCCCTACGAGCAGTACTTC,CASGGQIPYEQYF
TRBD1,-,TRBV6-5,TRBJ2-5,TGTGCCAGCAGTTTACAGGGGGCAGTACAAGAGACCCAGTACTTC,CASSLQGAVQETQYF